A selection of T cell receptor beta chains follows, all from one sample in a study of early T cells in non-severe SARS-CoV-2 infection. TCRdb re-derived calls from the 5' RACE reads in MiXCR, one entry per CDR3 protein. The sample has some 57,000 distinct CDR3 sequences; around 8.5% are singletons. The sequencing sample was made of whole blood. The receptors shown here come from an adult who was a healthcare worker with PCR-confirmed SARS-CoV-2 infection or an uninfected control (not recorded which). Both conserved end residues are part of each CDR3. The order of the fields is D gene, J gene, clone size, V gene, CDR3 DNA, CDR3 protein. A D gene is named only where the DNA matches it firmly. Clone size is stated in some rows and not others, as once, few, many or a class when expanded.

NA TRBJ1-6 few TRBV10-3 TGTGCCATCAGTGAGTCGGGGAGCTCCTATAATTCACCCCTCCACTTT CAISESGSSYNSPLHF
TRBD1 TRBJ1-4 few TRBV20-1 TGCAGTGCTAGATTCCCAGGGGGGCCAGAAAAACTGTTTTTT CSARFPGGPEKLFF
NA TRBJ1-6 NA TRBV2 TGTGCCAGTGAGGAGGAGGCCACTTGGAATTCACCCCTCCACTTT CASEEEATWNSPLHF
NA TRBJ2-2 few TRBV12-3/TRBV12-4 TGTGCCAGCAGCCGCGGGACAGTGAACACCGGGGAGCTGTTTTTT CASSRGTVNTGELFF
NA TRBJ2-7 many TRBV27 TGTGCCAGCAGTGCCACAGGGATGTCCTACGAGCAGTACTTC CASSATGMSYEQYF
NA TRBJ2-7 many TRBV12-3/TRBV12-4 TGTGCCAGCAGTCCGCTGATACAGGGTAGCGAGCAGTACTTC CASSPLIQGSEQYF
NA TRBJ1-1 many TRBV5-4 TGTGCCAGCAGCGTATGGAGGGGCTTCGGCACTGAAGCTTTCTTT CASSVWRGFGTEAFF
NA TRBJ1-2 NA TRBV7-2 TGTGCCAGCAGCTTAGAGCGACAAACCCACGGCTACACCTTC CASSLERQTHGYTF
NA TRBJ2-7 few TRBV21-1 TGTGCCAGCAGCTCCCCGCCTGGACCAGGGTCCTACGAGCAGTACTTC CASSSPPGPGSYEQYF
NA TRBJ2-2 NA TRBV10-3 TGTGCCATCAGTGAGTCGTCGGGGACGGGAACCGGGGAGCTGTTTTTT CAISESSGTGTGELFF
NA TRBJ2-3 NA TRBV6-6 TGTGCCAGCAGTATACACACAGATACGCAGTATTTT CASSIHTDTQYF
NA TRBJ2-5 many TRBV4-1 TGCGCCAGCAGCCAAGTAGGAGGGTGGCGGGAGACCCAGTACTTC CASSQVGGWRETQYF
NA TRBJ2-7 NA TRBV7-9 TGTGCCAGCAGCTTCGACAGGAGCTCCTACGAGCAGTACTTC CASSFDRSSYEQYF
NA TRBJ2-7 many TRBV19 TGTGCCAGTAGTGATCACCCCGGGAACGAGCAGTACTTC CASSDHPGNEQYF
NA TRBJ1-2 NA TRBV11-2 TGTGCCAGCAGCTTAGATCAGAACGGGTATGGCTACACCTTC CASSLDQNGYGYTF
NA TRBJ2-3 NA TRBV10-2 TGCGCCAGCCTGTCTAGCGGCACAGATACGCAGTATTTT CASLSSGTDTQYF
NA TRBJ2-3 many TRBV29-1 TGCAGCGTGCGGTGGATCCTCACAGATACGCAGTATTTT CSVRWILTDTQYF
NA TRBJ2-7 NA TRBV3-1 TGTGCCAGCAGCCATGGGTACGAGCAGTACTTC CASSHGYEQYF
NA TRBJ1-5 NA TRBV20-1 TGCAGTGCTAGAGATGTACAAGGGAGCAATCAGCCCCAGCATTTT CSARDVQGSNQPQHF
NA TRBJ2-5 few TRBV5-8 TGTGCCAGCAAGTGGTGGTCACAAGAGACCCAGTACTTC CASKWWSQETQYF
NA TRBJ2-2 few TRBV18 TGTGCCAGCTCACCACCGGGAACTACGAACACCGGGGAGCTGTTTTTT CASSPPGTTNTGELFF
NA TRBJ2-7 many TRBV11-2 TGTGCCAGCAGCTTACTATCCTACGAGCAGTACTTC CASSLLSYEQYF
TRBD1 TRBJ2-4 NA TRBV7-3 TGTGCCAGCAGCTCGGACAGGGAAAACATTCAGTACTTC CASSSDRENIQYF
TRBD2 TRBJ2-3 many TRBV5-4 TGTGCCAGCAGCTTGCAAAGCGGGGGCGGCCCAGATACGCAGTATTTT CASSLQSGGGPDTQYF
NA TRBJ1-1 few TRBV7-3 TGTGCCAGCAGCTTAACGCCCCAGCTGATTAACACTGAAGCTTTCTTT CASSLTPQLINTEAFF
NA TRBJ1-1 few TRBV11-2 TGTGCCAGCAGCGCCGGGACACCTGGGACCACTGAAGCTTTCTTT CASSAGTPGTTEAFF
TRBD1 TRBJ2-7 NA TRBV5-4 TGTGCCAGCAGCTTGAGGACAGGGAAATACTACGAGCAGTACTTC CASSLRTGKYYEQYF
NA TRBJ1-1 NA TRBV12-3/TRBV12-4 TGTGCCAGCAGTCCTAACTTTATGAACACTGAAGCTTTCTTT CASSPNFMNTEAFF
NA TRBJ1-1 many TRBV5-6 TGTGCCAGCAGCTTAAGAGGGGACACTGAAGCTTTCTTT CASSLRGDTEAFF
NA TRBJ1-1 many TRBV12-3/TRBV12-4 TGTGCCAGCAGTACGGCAATGAACACTGAAGCTTTCTTT CASSTAMNTEAFF
NA TRBJ2-5 many TRBV29-1 TGCAGCGCCAGCCGGGACGGACCCCCGAGGGAGACCCAGTACTTC CSASRDGPPRETQYF
NA TRBJ2-2 NA TRBV5-4 TGTGCCAGCAGCACCGGACAGACGCTCGGGGAGCTGTTTTTT CASSTGQTLGELFF
NA TRBJ1-1 NA TRBV20-1 TGCAGTCCCAAGGGTTCCACTGAAGCTTTCTTT CSPKGSTEAFF
NA TRBJ1-5 NA TRBV27 TGTGCCGGCAGAACAAACAACAATCAGCCCCAGCATTTT CAGRTNNNQPQHF
NA TRBJ2-1 few TRBV6-1 TGTGCCAGCATTCCAGGGCCAGGATACAATGAGCAGTTCTTC CASIPGPGYNEQFF
TRBD2 TRBJ2-2 many TRBV20-1 TGCAGTGTCGCTCGCGGGGGGGCCTCCACCGGGGAGCTGTTTTTT CSVARGGASTGELFF